This TCR beta chain was observed in a study of T cell repertoires and HLA-DP antigens. Looking at the study overall: One stimulator alloantigen differed from self by one groove amino acid; the other by ten.

The CDR3 contains 16 residues. Germline loops: CDR1 LGHNA, CDR2 YNFKEQ. V was pared by 4 bases and J by 6 bases, with 19 bases between. To note about this clone: The antigen remains undetermined.

Sequencing was performed with immunoSEQ multiplex PCR; in TCRdb, only in-frame clones are kept and a portion is missing. The profile shows roughly 73,000 clones, about four fifths of them singletons. The chain employs TRBV4-2 and TRBJ2-4, with a tentative D call TRBD1 (6 bases). The specimen sequenced was CD4+ T cells from PBMCs. The clonotype comes from a man between 60 and 70 years old in good health and CMV-seronegative. CDR3 coding DNA: TGTGCCAGCAGCCGAGGCCTCGAAGGGGGTAGAAACATTCAGTACTTC. It codes for CASSRGLEGGRNIQYF.